These T cell receptor beta chains were read from a single sample in a study of blood T cells in healthy people across ages. Each CDR3 protein is one row after TCRdb ran MiXCR on the 5' RACE reads. The sample yields some 1.5 million distinct CDR3 sequences, approximately 30% seen once. The sample comprised blood. The source is a woman aged 25 to 39 in good health. The CDR3 runs from the conserved cysteine through the conserved F or W. Where a row states a size, it is once, few, many or the class of an expanded clone; other rows omit it.

clone size: NA
CDR3 length: 13
J gene: TRBJ2-3
V gene: TRBV12-3/TRBV12-4
CDR3 protein: CASRLAGFDTQYF

clone size: NA
CDR3 length: 14
J gene: TRBJ1-2
V gene: TRBV5-1
CDR3 protein: CASGLAGRGYGYTF

clone size: few
CDR3 length: 13
J gene: TRBJ2-1
V gene: TRBV5-5
CDR3 protein: CASSPGTCAEQFF

clone size: few
CDR3 length: 13
J gene: TRBJ1-2
V gene: TRBV7-9
CDR3 protein: CASSPGRMYGYTF

clone size: NA
CDR3 length: 16
J gene: TRBJ2-3
V gene: TRBV29-1
CDR3 protein: CSVGGASGALTDTQYF

clone size: few
CDR3 length: 16
J gene: TRBJ2-7
V gene: TRBV7-9
CDR3 protein: CASSLLGQGELYEQYF

clone size: many
CDR3 length: 13
J gene: TRBJ2-7
V gene: TRBV29-1
CDR3 protein: CSAQLAGGYEQYF

clone size: few
CDR3 length: 20
J gene: TRBJ2-6
V gene: TRBV7-8
CDR3 protein: CASSLAYRGMSGVGANVLTF

clone size: many
CDR3 length: 15
J gene: TRBJ2-7
V gene: TRBV5-5
CDR3 protein: CASTWEGAARREQYF

clone size: few
CDR3 length: 13
J gene: TRBJ1-6
V gene: TRBV20-1
CDR3 protein: CSANRGMDSPLHF

clone size: NA
CDR3 length: 18
J gene: TRBJ2-2
V gene: TRBV7-2
CDR3 protein: CASSSQFLAGGRGGELFF

clone size: few
CDR3 length: 14
J gene: TRBJ1-4
V gene: TRBV12-3/TRBV12-4
CDR3 protein: CASSRTGVDEKLFF

clone size: NA
CDR3 length: 14
J gene: TRBJ1-2
V gene: TRBV7-2
CDR3 protein: CVSSTNPQGGGYTF

clone size: few
CDR3 length: 15
J gene: TRBJ1-1
V gene: TRBV12-3/TRBV12-4
CDR3 protein: CASSRKIHMNTEAFF

clone size: NA
CDR3 length: 15
J gene: TRBJ2-7
V gene: TRBV10-3
CDR3 protein: CAISESVAGTDEQYF

clone size: NA
CDR3 length: 14
J gene: TRBJ1-3
V gene: TRBV10-2
CDR3 protein: CASSGGKSGNTIYF

clone size: few
CDR3 length: 14
J gene: TRBJ2-5
V gene: TRBV5-1
CDR3 protein: CASSFNTGEETQYF

clone size: NA
CDR3 length: 11
J gene: TRBJ2-3
V gene: TRBV19
CDR3 protein: CASSHTDAQYF

clone size: NA
CDR3 length: 15
J gene: TRBJ2-6
V gene: TRBV7-2
CDR3 protein: CASSFDGTGTNVLTF

clone size: few
CDR3 length: 15
J gene: TRBJ1-1
V gene: TRBV28
CDR3 protein: CASSLSGAGRTEAFF

clone size: NA
CDR3 length: 16
J gene: TRBJ2-3
V gene: TRBV7-2
CDR3 protein: CASSPSRGGGYGTQYF

clone size: once
CDR3 length: 15
J gene: NA
V gene: TRBV20-1
CDR3 protein: CSARDVGAVYNEQYF

clone size: few
CDR3 length: 15
J gene: TRBJ2-1
V gene: TRBV5-6
CDR3 protein: CASSLGSLAANEQFF

clone size: NA
CDR3 length: 18
J gene: TRBJ2-1
V gene: TRBV12-3/TRBV12-4
CDR3 protein: CASSSALISGSSYNEQFF

clone size: NA
CDR3 length: 11
J gene: TRBJ1-2
V gene: TRBV20-1
CDR3 protein: CSARERDGYTF

clone size: few
CDR3 length: 13
J gene: TRBJ1-4
V gene: TRBV2
CDR3 protein: CASSEVGEEKLFF

clone size: many
CDR3 length: 13
J gene: TRBJ2-7
V gene: TRBV20-1
CDR3 protein: CSARDGGVYEQYF

clone size: many
CDR3 length: 14
J gene: TRBJ2-1
V gene: TRBV5-1
CDR3 protein: CASTPGSSYNEQFF

clone size: few
CDR3 length: 13
J gene: TRBJ1-6
V gene: TRBV12-3/TRBV12-4
CDR3 protein: CASSAGPGSPLHF

clone size: NA
CDR3 length: 16
J gene: TRBJ2-7
V gene: TRBV5-6
CDR3 protein: CASSLISGTLSYEQYF

clone size: NA
CDR3 length: 13
J gene: TRBJ1-1
V gene: TRBV28
CDR3 protein: CASSHSPNTEAFF

clone size: NA
CDR3 length: 15
J gene: TRBJ2-4
V gene: TRBV4-3
CDR3 protein: CASSQDGRMASIQYF

clone size: NA
CDR3 length: 14
J gene: TRBJ1-4
V gene: TRBV7-9
CDR3 protein: CASSETGANEKLFF

clone size: few
CDR3 length: 14
J gene: TRBJ2-1
V gene: TRBV29-1
CDR3 protein: CSASESGSVREQFF

clone size: few
CDR3 length: 13
J gene: TRBJ2-7
V gene: TRBV11-2
CDR3 protein: CASSSILTYEQYF

clone size: many
CDR3 length: 14
J gene: TRBJ2-7
V gene: TRBV27
CDR3 protein: CASRGTGMRGEQYF

clone size: once
CDR3 length: 14
J gene: TRBJ2-1
V gene: TRBV7-9
CDR3 protein: CASSSRGAKVEQFF

clone size: NA
CDR3 length: 12
J gene: TRBJ2-7
V gene: TRBV20-1
CDR3 protein: CSALQGTDEQYF

clone size: NA
CDR3 length: 13
J gene: TRBJ2-1
V gene: TRBV7-7
CDR3 protein: CASSEGPLNEQFF

clone size: NA
CDR3 length: 12
J gene: TRBJ2-1
V gene: TRBV29-1
CDR3 protein: CSAGDRSGGQFF

clone size: few
CDR3 length: 13
J gene: TRBJ1-4
V gene: TRBV20-1
CDR3 protein: CSARPAQFPKLFF

clone size: NA
CDR3 length: 14
J gene: TRBJ2-5
V gene: TRBV15
CDR3 protein: CATSRLDRSETQYF

clone size: NA
CDR3 length: 15
J gene: TRBJ1-6
V gene: TRBV4-1
CDR3 protein: CASSPESGGGSPLHF

clone size: NA
CDR3 length: 15
J gene: TRBJ1-1
V gene: TRBV27
CDR3 protein: CASSLSQWGNTEAFF

clone size: many
CDR3 length: 14
J gene: TRBJ2-7
V gene: TRBV9
CDR3 protein: CASSGDHRGSEQYF

clone size: NA
CDR3 length: 15
J gene: TRBJ1-2
V gene: TRBV4-2
CDR3 protein: CASSQEEASFYGYTF

clone size: few
CDR3 length: 17
J gene: TRBJ2-3
V gene: TRBV20-1
CDR3 protein: CSASIASGGAVLNTQYF

clone size: few
CDR3 length: 12
J gene: TRBJ2-1
V gene: TRBV7-2
CDR3 protein: CASSLQKDEQFF

clone size: few
CDR3 length: 15
J gene: NA
V gene: TRBV7-6
CDR3 protein: CASSLESSGGYEQYF

clone size: few
CDR3 length: 13
J gene: TRBJ2-1
V gene: TRBV25-1
CDR3 protein: CASRLVGYNEQFF

clone size: NA
CDR3 length: 16
J gene: TRBJ2-3
V gene: TRBV20-1
CDR3 protein: CSARDLVPGRGDTQYF

clone size: NA
CDR3 length: 14
J gene: TRBJ2-3
V gene: TRBV12-3/TRBV12-4
CDR3 protein: CASSLGPQRDTQYF

clone size: NA
CDR3 length: 20
J gene: TRBJ2-7
V gene: TRBV28
CDR3 protein: CASSLSPLLLGILGAYEQYF

clone size: few
CDR3 length: 14
J gene: TRBJ2-3
V gene: TRBV5-1
CDR3 protein: CASSPGTLADTQYF

clone size: many
CDR3 length: 17
J gene: TRBJ2-6
V gene: TRBV5-1
CDR3 protein: CASSLDQGISGANVLTF